This T cell receptor beta chain was recorded in a study of T cell repertoires in cytomegalovirus infection. Study-wide results and limits: HLA-C-restricted CMV clonotypes gave the most frequent clonotype in two of eight donors. Adding up the frequency of public TCR beta families identified people who carried CMV plus the relevant HLA.

V lost 4 bases to trimming and J lost 9 bases; unmatched junction nucleotides: 14. This CDR3 contains 16 residues. MiXCR, run by TCRdb on the reads, gives a single entry per CDR3 protein. The sample contains about 740,000 distinct CDR3 sequences, 35% of which appear only once. As to this clonotype: Its antigen is unidentified.

The TCR was taken from a human donor in good health (CMV status not recorded). Some clones in this sample may be carry-over from other donors' samples. Sequencing used PBMCs. This chain connects TRBV12-3 or TRBV12-4 to TRBJ2-1; TRBD2 matches at 8 bases. CDR3 sequence (DNA): TGTGCCAGCAGTTGGGCCCTACCGGGGGGGCGGTCTGAGCAGTTCTTC. Translated, it gives CASSWALPGGRSEQFF.